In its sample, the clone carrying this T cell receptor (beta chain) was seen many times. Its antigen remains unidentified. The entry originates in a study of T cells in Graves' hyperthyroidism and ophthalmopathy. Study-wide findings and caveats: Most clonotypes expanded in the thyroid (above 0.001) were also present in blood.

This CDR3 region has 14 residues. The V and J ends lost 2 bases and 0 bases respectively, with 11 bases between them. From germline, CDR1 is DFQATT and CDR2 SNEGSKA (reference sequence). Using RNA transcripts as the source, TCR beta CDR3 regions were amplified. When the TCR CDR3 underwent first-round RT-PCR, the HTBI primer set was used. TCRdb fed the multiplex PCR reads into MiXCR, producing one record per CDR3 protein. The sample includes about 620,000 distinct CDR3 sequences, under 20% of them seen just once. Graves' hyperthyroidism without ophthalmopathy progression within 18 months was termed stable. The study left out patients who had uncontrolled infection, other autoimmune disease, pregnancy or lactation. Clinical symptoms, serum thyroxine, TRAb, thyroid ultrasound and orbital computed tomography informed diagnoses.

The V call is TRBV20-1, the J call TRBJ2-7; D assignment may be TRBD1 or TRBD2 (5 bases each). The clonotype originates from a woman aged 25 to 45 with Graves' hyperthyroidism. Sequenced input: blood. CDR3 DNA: TGCAGTGCTAGAAGCGGACAAAGCTCCTACGAGCAGTACTTC. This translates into CSARSGQSSYEQYF.